The rows below give T cell receptor beta chains drawn from one sample of a study of T cell responses to AZD1222 COVID-19 vaccine. Assay: immunoSEQ multiplex PCR; the TCRdb copy retains only in-frame clones and omits some. Among fewer than 200,000 clones listed, almost 90% were seen once. Here the sequenced sample was peripheral blood, taken on day 0 of AZD1222 vaccination. The receptors stem from an adult in good health. Each CDR3 is given with its conserved first and last residue. D genes are given only for firm matches. Clone size is not always given. Where it is, it says once, few, many or a class for expanded clones.

TRBJ1-3	TRBV15	.	once	CATSRDYAGTGNTIYF	TGTGCCACCAGCAGAGATTATGCAGGGACAGGAAACACCATATATTTT
TRBJ2-1	TRBV13	TRBD1	.	CASSSPDRNNEQFF	TGTGCCAGCAGCTCTCCGGACAGGAACAATGAGCAGTTCTTC
TRBJ2-1	TRBV14	.	.	CASSQGLRFNEQFF	TGTGCCAGCAGCCAAGGCCTGCGGTTTAATGAGCAGTTCTTC
TRBJ2-2	TRBV3-1/TRBV3-2	.	few	CASSQVLLQGTGELFF	TGTGCCAGCAGCCAAGTTTTACTACAGGGAACCGGGGAGCTGTTTTTT
TRBJ1-1	TRBV10-1	.	.	CASNGGRAGENTEAFF	TGCGCCAGCAACGGGGGAAGGGCGGGGGAAAACACTGAAGCTTTCTTT
TRBJ1-2	TRBV29-1	TRBD1	.	CSGLTGGLNYGYTF	TGCAGCGGATTGACAGGGGGCCTTAACTATGGCTACACCTTC
TRBJ2-5	TRBV27	TRBD2	.	CASRKLAGGYYQETQYF	TGTGCCAGCAGAAAGCTAGCGGGGGGCTATTACCAAGAGACCCAGTACTTC
TRBJ2-3	TRBV27	.	few	CASRAGMGTDTQYF	TGTGCCAGCAGGGCGGGGATGGGCACAGATACGCAGTATTTT
TRBJ1-3	TRBV5-8	.	.	CASSGGQFGNTIYF	TGTGCCAGCAGCGGGGGGCAGTTTGGAAACACCATATATTTT
TRBJ2-5	TRBV19	TRBD2	.	CASAERGGETQYF	TGTGCCAGCGCAGAGCGGGGTGGGGAGACCCAGTACTTC
TRBJ2-3	TRBV5-1	TRBD1	.	CASSLVGQGADTQYF	TGCGCCAGCAGCTTGGTAGGCCAGGGGGCGGATACGCAGTATTTT
TRBJ2-2	TRBV5-1	.	.	CASSYPGGEELFF	TGCGCCAGCAGCTACCCAGGGGGGGAGGAGCTGTTTTTT
TRBJ1-4	TRBV7-2	.	.	CASSPWGEKLFF	TGTGCCAGCAGCCCGTGGGGGGAAAAACTGTTTTTT
TRBJ1-2	TRBV19	.	.	CASSSQLGGTYGYTF	TGTGCCAGTTCCTCTCAACTGGGGGGGACCTATGGCTACACCTTC
TRBJ2-1	TRBV7-8	.	.	CASSLDGEQFF	TGTGCCAGCAGCTTAGACGGTGAGCAGTTCTTC
TRBJ1-2	TRBV11-2	.	.	CASSSRTYGYTF	TGTGCCAGCAGCTCCCGGACGTATGGCTACACCTTC
TRBJ1-1	TRBV9	TRBD1	.	CASSPFEGQGMNTEAFF	TGTGCCAGCAGCCCATTTGAGGGACAGGGCATGAACACTGAAGCTTTCTTT
TRBJ1-3	TRBV12-5	TRBD1	.	CASGPGTGQVNTIYF	TGTGCTAGTGGTCCCGGGACAGGGCAGGTCAACACCATATATTTT
TRBJ2-1	TRBV27	.	.	CASSSGHVNEQFF	TGTGCCAGCAGTTCGGGACACGTCAATGAGCAGTTCTTC
TRBJ2-3	TRBV28	.	.	CASLPPGYRTDTQYF	TGTGCCAGCCTCCCACCGGGATACCGGACAGATACGCAGTATTTT
TRBJ1-5	TRBV30	.	.	CAWSGSNQPQHF	TGTGCCTGGAGTGGCAGCAATCAGCCCCAGCATTTT
TRBJ1-6	TRBV25-1	.	.	CASSGPGGGSPLHF	TGTGCCAGCAGTGGACCGGGCGGCGGCTCACCCCTCCACTTT
TRBJ2-7	TRBV19	TRBD1	few	CASSPTDRASYEQYF	TGTGCCAGTAGCCCTACGGACAGGGCTTCCTACGAGCAGTACTTC
TRBJ2-2	TRBV24-1	.	.	CATSQGNRGTGELFF	TGTGCCACCAGCCAGGGGAACCGGGGCACCGGGGAGCTGTTTTTT